This T cell receptor beta chain was profiled in a study of T cell repertoires in cytomegalovirus infection. The overall study: CMV epitopes, recently identified HLA-C-restricted and well-studied HLA-B-restricted, were used. CMV infection plus the matching HLA type was flagged by public TCR beta signatures.

TCRdb called the reads again in MiXCR, with one record for every CDR3 protein. The sample holds 400,000 to 600,000 distinct CDR3 sequences, about two fifths seen once. This clonotype has ten or more counts. Its antigen remains unknown. Study results and caveats: HLA-C-restricted CMV clonotypes gave the most frequent clonotype in two of eight donors. Identification of carriers of CMV plus the relevant HLA was achieved through cumulative public TCR beta family frequency.

This receptor was obtained from a human donor in good health (CMV status not recorded). Some clones in this sample may be carry-over from other donors' samples. Here the sequenced sample was cultured PBMCs, taken from culture after CMV antigen stimulation.

The CDR3 DNA is TGTGCCAGCAGCCTGGGACAGGGAGGCTGGCCCCAGCATTTT. This gives the protein CASSLGQGGWPQHF. J is TRBJ1-5 and V is TRBV7-2, with 9 positions matching TRBD1. Germline V gene lookup returns CDR1 SGHTA and CDR2 FQGNSA. V trimming: 5 bases; J trimming: 9 bases; junction bases outside the gene matches: 8. The CDR3 contains 14 residues. The variable domain in full, with the rest retrieved from reference TRBV7-2 and TRBJ1-5, is GAGVSQSPSNKVTEKGKDVELRCDPISGHTALYWYRQSLGQGLEFLIYFQGNSAPDKSGLPSDRFSAERTGGSVSTLTIQRTQQEDSAVYLCASSLGQGGWPQHFGDGTRLSIL.